The 10 T cell receptor beta chains below come from one sample, sequenced in a study of CD8 T cells in Susac syndrome. Reverse transcription used roughly 0.45 to 1 ug RNA and random hexamers. Via MiXCR, TCRdb re-called the immunoSEQ multiplex PCR reads, giving one row per CDR3 protein. The table has about 80,000 distinct CDR3 sequences, over 90% seen once. Sequencing was done on a sample of CD8+ T cells from PBMCs. Receptors were obtained from a human donor in good health.

This clonotype was seen a single time. V gene TRBV4-3 combines with J gene TRBJ2-1; D unresolved. There are 16 residues in the CDR3. Germline V CDR1 and CDR2: LGHNA, YSLEER. Between the trimmed V and J ends, which lost 0 bases and 1 base, there was a span of 10 bases. The CDR3 region is CASSQDMGTSYNEQFF. The CDR3 coding sequence is TGCGCCAGCAGCCAAGATATGGGTACGTCCTACAATGAGCAGTTCTTC.

V gene TRBV4-1 combines with J gene TRBJ1-1; D unresolved. Trimming shortened V by 1 base and J by 0 bases, and 6 bases separated the two germline ends. The CDR3 sequence is 14 residues long. From germline, CDR1 is MGHRA and CDR2 YSYEKL. The CDR3 loop reads CASSQAGVNTEAFF. Here the CDR3 DNA reads TGCGCCAGCAGCCAAGCTGGGGTGAACACTGAAGCTTTCTTT.

This sequence joins TRBV7-2 and TRBJ2-3; D ambiguous. The V end was cut by 0 bases, the J end by 4 bases, with 5 bases between. CDR1 is SGHTA and CDR2 is FQGNSA in the germline V gene. The CDR3 is 13 amino acids. DNA for the CDR3: TGTGCCAGCAGCTTAGCCCGGGCAGATACGCAGTATTTT. Translation: CASSLARADTQYF.

The J gene is TRBJ2-1, the V gene TRBV28; D is perhaps TRBD2 (5 bases). Germline-derived CDR1 and CDR2 are MDHEN and SYDVKM. The CDR3 is 15 amino acids. Trimming stripped 1 base from V and 1 base from J, with 8 bases between. CDR3 coding DNA: TGTGCCAGCAGTTTATTACGGGGTTCCTACAATGAGCAGTTCTTC. It translates to CASSLLRGSYNEQFF.

This rearrangement joins TRBV7-2 to TRBJ1-1; weak D call: TRBD1 (5 bases). V lost 6 bases, J lost 10 bases, and 21 bases lay in between. Germline lookup yields CDR1 SGHTA and CDR2 FQGNSA. CDR3 size: 14 residues. CDR3 sequence reads: CASSQLGFGAGAFF. As DNA, the CDR3 is TGTGCCAGCAGTCAACTTGGGTTTGGGGCGGGAGCTTTCTTT.

V and J are TRBV3-1 and TRBJ2-7; 9 bases map to TRBD1. CDR1 LGHDT and CDR2 YNNKEL come from the germline V gene (reference sequence). This CDR3 contains 17 residues. The V gene end was trimmed by 0 bases and the J gene end by 7 bases; junction bases not matched to a gene: 13. Here the CDR3 DNA reads TGTGCCAGCAGCCAAGATTTTCGGGGACAGGGAAGGAATGAGCAGTACTTC. Protein sequence: CASSQDFRGQGRNEQYF.

This chain uses TRBV29-1 with TRBJ2-7; D may be TRBD2 (6 bases). Germline V gene data show CDR1 as SQVTM and CDR2 as ANQGSEA. V lost 3 bases and J 2 bases, leaving 14 bases between the germline ends. The length of the CDR3 is 14 residues. The CDR3, as DNA: TGCAGCGTTGATGGCCAGGAGGGACCCTACGAGCAGTACTTC. It specifies CSVDGQEGPYEQYF.

The J gene is TRBJ1-5, the V gene TRBV9; D not resolved. The germline V and J ends were trimmed by 3 bases and 6 bases, with 13 bases remaining between them. Germline values: CDR1 SGDLS, CDR2 YYNGEE. The CDR3 is made up of 14 amino acids. DNA of the CDR3: TGTGCCAGCAGCGCGGACCTGTTAGGTCAGCCCCAGCATTTT. Amino acids: CASSADLLGQPQHF.

The V and J genes are TRBV29-1 and TRBJ1-2; the D gene is possibly TRBD1 (5 bases). V shed 2 bases and J shed 7 bases, with 23 bases lying between them. Germline CDR1 reads SQVTM; CDR2 reads ANQGSEA. The CDR3 runs to 16 residues. The CDR3 protein is CSVEFHPEGRNGGYTF. The CDR3 DNA is TGCAGCGTTGAATTCCATCCTGAGGGGCGGAACGGTGGCTACACCTTC. The whole variable domain, filled in from reference TRBV29-1 and TRBJ1-2, reads SAVISQKPSRDICQRGTSLTIQCQVDSQVTMMFWYRQQPGQSLTLIATANQGSEATYESGFVIDKFPISRPNLTFSTLTVSNMSPEDSSIYLCSVEFHPEGRNGGYTFGSGTRLTVV.

Regarding this clonotype: A junction boundary mismatches the germline segment, possibly from a read error. This chain uses TRBV5-1 with TRBJ2-7, with 9 bases identical to TRBD1. The CDR3 length is 18 residues. Germline-derived CDR1 and CDR2 are SGHRS and YFSETQ. The CDR3 region is CASSLAGGQGALSDEQYF. The CDR3 DNA reads as TGCGCCAGCAGCTTGGCCGGGGGACAGGGTGCCCTCTCCGACGAGCAGTACTTC.